The 8 T cell receptor beta chains below all came from one sample that was sequenced in a study of T-cell reconstitution after alpha-beta-depleted transplantation in children. TCRbeta library preparation incorporated unique molecular identifiers. TCRdb reprocessed the PCR reads with MiXCR, giving one entry per CDR3 protein. The sample has 200,000 to 250,000 distinct CDR3 sequences, roughly a quarter seen once; the top ten hold approximately 2.5%. Sequencing used PBMCs, obtained before TCRalphabeta/CD19-depleted stem cell transplant. These receptors were taken from a girl aged 2 to 10 with Fanconi anemia, due to receive a stem cell transplant.

This clonotype was recorded once. The chain carries TRBV29-1 and TRBJ2-2, with TRBD2 identical over 10 bases. With V trimmed by 5 bases and J by 3 bases, 6 bases remained unmatched. This CDR3 spans 15 amino acids. The germline CDR1 and CDR2 sequences are SQVTM and ANQGSEA. CDR3 sequence: CSVRAGGPDTGELFF. Written as DNA, the CDR3 is TGCAGCGTTAGAGCGGGAGGGCCAGACACCGGGGAGCTGTTTTTT.

This clonotype was recorded at least ten times. The rearrangement joins TRBV29-1 to TRBJ2-3; 7 bases are a match to TRBD2. The CDR3 is 14 residues long. Trimming removed 4 bases from V and 4 bases from J; junction bases left unmatched: 8. Germline-derived CDR1 and CDR2 are SQVTM and ANQGSEA. CDR3: CSVAGGGDADTQYF. The CDR3 DNA sequence: TGCAGCGTTGCTGGCGGGGGAGACGCAGATACGCAGTATTTT.

A remark on this clonotype: Because it lacks the conserved phenylalanine or tryptophan at the end, this CDR3 is likely a read error. This chain joins TRBV28 and TRBJ1-2; possibly TRBD1 for D (5 bases). The germline V and J ends were trimmed by 4 bases and 4 bases, with 19 bases remaining between them. CDR1 MDHEN and CDR2 SYDVKM come from the germline V gene. There are 16 residues in the CDR3. The CDR3 is CASSSPGEGQAYGYTC. CDR3 in DNA: TGTGCCAGCAGTTCACCGGGGGAAGGTCAGGCCTATGGCTACACCTGC.

In this sample, this clonotype turned up many times. The chain uses TRBV7-3 and TRBJ2-3; 7 bases fit TRBD1. This CDR3 has 15 amino acids. Germline loops: CDR1 SGHTA, CDR2 FQGTGA. V lost 5 bases and J lost 1; bases outside the gene matches: 6. CDR3 loop: CASSRQGQGTDTQYF. The CDR3, as DNA: TGTGCCAGCAGCAGACAAGGACAGGGCACAGATACGCAGTATTTT.

Only a few counts were recorded for this clonotype. J is TRBJ1-2 and V is TRBV29-1; D gene ambiguous. Germline V CDR1 and CDR2: SQVTM, ANQGSEA. This CDR3 is 12 amino acids long. Trimming pared 5 bases from V and 1 base from J, leaving 8 bases between. CDR3 sequence (DNA): TGCAGCGTTCTTCCAGATAACTATGGCTACACCTTC. It translates to CSVLPDNYGYTF.

This clonotype was detected many times. This chain connects TRBV10-3 to TRBJ2-2; 13 nucleotides match TRBD2. The CDR3 is made up of 17 amino acids. J lost 2 bases, V lost 5 bases, and 5 bases had no gene match. Germline assignment: CDR1 ENHRY and CDR2 SYGVKD. CDR3 sequence: CAISPGLAGLNTGELFF. The CDR3 region has the DNA TGTGCCATCAGTCCGGGACTAGCGGGACTAAACACCGGGGAGCTGTTTTTT.

The table lists this clonotype with a few counts. This rearrangement joins TRBV6-1 to TRBJ2-7; 9 bases map to TRBD2. This CDR3 region has 15 residues. The ends lost 6 bases at V and 2 bases at J; junction bases unmatched: 8. The V gene's germline CDR1 is MNHNS and CDR2 SASEGT. CDR3 in DNA: TGTGCCAGCAGGGTTTTCCCTAGCGGGGCCTACGAGCAGTACTTC. Translating gives CASRVFPSGAYEQYF.

This chain joins TRBV5-1 and TRBJ2-1, with D possibly matching TRBD1 (7 bases). The CDR3 is 16 amino acids. Per germline, CDR1 SGHRS and CDR2 YFSETQ. Trimming pared 4 bases from V and 8 bases from J, leaving 22 bases between. CDR3 residues: CASSLRDLRGVYEQFF. The DNA of the CDR3 is TGCGCCAGCAGCCTGAGGGACCTCAGGGGGGTGTATGAGCAGTTCTTC.